One sample yielded the 14 T cell receptor beta chains listed below, sequenced in a study of Graves' ophthalmopathy and Graves' hyperthyroidism (dated by TCRdb to the late 2010s). TCRdb names Illumina HiSeq 2000 as the instrument used. For repertoire sequencing, TCR beta CDR3 regions were amplified from RNA transcripts. The first round of RT-PCR was done with HTBI primers and the Qiagen OneStep RT-PCR kit, and was followed by a second round of multiplex PCR, then size selection and purification. TCRdb's own reprocessing of the public reads used fastp at Q25 and MiXCR and kept productive beta chains. A single entry per CDR3 protein holds the most common genes and DNA from its merged rows. The sample records about 600,000 distinct CDR3 sequences, less than 45% of which are singletons. Roughly 4% of the sample is in the top ten clones. The sequencing sample was made of peripheral blood or thyroid tissue (not recorded which). Receptor source: an adult man with Graves' hyperthyroidism.

Many counts were recorded for this clonotype. The V gene is TRBV14, the J gene TRBJ2-2; D ambiguous. V was pared by 6 bases and J by 2 bases, with 10 bases between. CDR3 length: 14 residues. Germline values: CDR1 SGHDN, CDR2 FVKESK. The CDR3 DNA sequence: TGTGCCAGCAGTCATAGGCACAACACCGGGGAGCTGTTTTTT. Translated, it gives CASSHRHNTGELFF.

The sample holds one count of this clonotype. This chain joins TRBV7-9 and TRBJ1-1; D remains unclear. In germline, CDR1 is SEHNR, CDR2 FQNEAQ (reference sequence). Trimming cost V 5 bases and J 0 bases, with 19 bases left between them. The CDR3 spans 17 residues. This chain's CDR3 is CASSQTSGRILNTEAFF. CDR3 nucleotides: TGTGCCAGCAGCCAGACTAGCGGGAGGATTTTGAACACTGAAGCTTTCTTT.

The chain is built from TRBV20-1 and TRBJ2-7; unclear D gene. V was trimmed by 0 bases and J by 2 bases, leaving 11 bases between them. The CDR3 loop spans 14 amino acids. Germline V gene sequence: CDR1 DFQATT, CDR2 SNEGSKA (reference sequence). The CDR3 DNA is TGCAGTGCTAGAGATCCCAGCTATCCCTACGAGCAGTACTTC. This translates into CSARDPSYPYEQYF.

This clonotype occurred many times. CDR3 in DNA: TGTGCCAGTACCCCTTCGGTTTCCAGGGGTACTTATGGCTACACCTTC. Amino acid sequence: CASTPSVSRGTYGYTF. The chain joins TRBV19 to TRBJ1-2, with a tentative D call TRBD1 (6 bases). In germline, CDR1 is LNHDA, CDR2 SQIVND (reference sequence). There are 16 residues in the CDR3. V was cut by 7 bases and J by 5 bases, with 23 bases left in between. The whole variable domain, remainder taken from reference TRBV19 and TRBJ1-2, is DGGITQSPKYLFRKEGQNVTLSCEQNLNHDAMYWYRQDPGQGLRLIYYSQIVNDFQKGDIAEGYSVSREKKESFPLTVTSAQKNPTAFYLCASTPSVSRGTYGYTFGSGTRLTVV.

This CDR3 reads CASSCVSGTIRYEQYF. In nucleotides, the CDR3 is TGTGCCAGCAGCTGTGTGAGCGGGACAATTCGCTACGAGCAGTACTTC. The chain recombines TRBV5-6 with TRBJ2-7, with D perhaps TRBD2 (7 bases). The CDR3 extends over 16 amino acids. Germline V gene data show CDR1 as SGHDT and CDR2 as YYEEEE. V gave up 3 bases and J gave up 3 bases, with 19 bases separating them.

The J gene is TRBJ2-7, the V gene TRBV25-1, with 12 bases identical to TRBD1. The length of the CDR3 is 16 residues. Per germline, CDR1 MGHDK and CDR2 SYGVNS. With 3 bases clipped from V and 2 bases from J, the junction kept 5 bases outside the gene matches. The CDR3 loop reads CASSDRDRGPPYEQYF. CDR3 nucleotide sequence: TGTGCCAGCAGTGACCGGGACAGGGGGCCTCCCTACGAGCAGTACTTC.

This clonotype showed up many times. The gene calls are TRBV12-3 or TRBV12-4 and TRBJ2-7; D is tentatively TRBD1 or TRBD2 (7 bases each). CDR3 length equals 16 residues. Trimming pared 4 bases from V and 2 bases from J, leaving 18 bases between. The CDR3 reads CASSSAGRDRPYEQYF. CDR3 in DNA: TGTGCCAGCAGTTCAGCAGGGAGGGACAGACCCTACGAGCAGTACTTC.

This clonotype was counted many times. The chain links TRBV9 to TRBJ2-2, with D perhaps being TRBD1 or TRBD2 (5 bases each). The germline V gene has CDR1 SGDLS and CDR2 YYNGEE. V was cut by 0 bases and J by 1 base, with 7 bases left in between. CDR3 length: 15 residues. CDR3 in amino acids: CASSVDGGNTGELFF. CDR3 in DNA: TGTGCCAGCAGCGTAGATGGGGGGAACACCGGGGAGCTGTTTTTT.

As regards this clonotype: A much larger clonotype is one base distant, so this may be a read error. V gene TRBV5-1 combines with J gene TRBJ2-7, with TRBD2 matching 8 bases. CDR1 is SGHRS, CDR2 YFSETQ, per germline. This CDR3 has 14 amino acids. CDR3 residues: CAGSLSGSSNEQYF. CDR3 coding DNA: TGCGCCGGCAGCCTCAGCGGGAGTTCTAACGAGCAGTACTTC.

This clonotype has at least ten counts. The V gene is TRBV10-3, the J gene TRBJ2-2, with no clear D. This CDR3 comprises 13 residues. Looked up from germline, CDR1 is ENHRY and CDR2 is SYGVKD. Trimming took off 4 bases at V and 7 bases at J, with 10 bases between the two ends. The CDR3 DNA follows: TGTGCCATCAGTGGAGTTGAAGACGGGGAGCTGTTTTTT. Protein product: CAISGVEDGELFF.

On this clonotype: This likely comes from a read error, as the CDR3 has no conserved phenylalanine or tryptophan at its end. The limits of the CDR3 on the DNA are not certain, so only TCRdb's listed CDR3 is given. J is TRBJ1-2 and V is TRBV19; TRBD1 is taken as the D call from the table, unchecked against the DNA. The CDR3 is 9 residues long, counting both termini. Germline loops: CDR1 LNHDA, CDR2 SQIVND (reference sequence). The CDR3 protein is CASSTPSPG.

The V and J genes are TRBV15 and TRBJ2-7, with 7 bases identical to TRBD1. In germline, CDR1 is LNHNV, CDR2 YYDKDF (reference sequence). The V segment lost 3 bases and the J segment 4 bases; nucleotides outside the gene matches: 9. The length of the CDR3 is 15 residues. The CDR3 sequence: CATSSDRVGSYEQYF. In DNA form, the CDR3 reads TGTGCCACCAGCAGCGACAGGGTTGGGTCGTACGAGCAGTACTTC.

There are many counts of this clonotype. This sequence joins TRBV28 and TRBJ1-5; D gene unclear. The V and J ends lost 1 base and 4 bases respectively, with 11 bases between them. The germline V gene encodes CDR1 MDHEN and CDR2 SYDVKM. The CDR3 loop spans 15 amino acids. The CDR3 reads CASSLFSSDNQPQHF. The CDR3 nucleotides read TGTGCCAGCAGTTTATTTAGCAGTGATAATCAGCCCCAGCATTTT. The whole variable domain, filled in from reference TRBV28 and TRBJ1-5, reads DVKVTQSSRYLVKRTGEKVFLECVQDMDHENMFWYRQDPGLGLRLIYFSYDVKMKEKGDIPEGYSVSREKKERFSLILESASTNQTSMYLCASSLFSSDNQPQHFGDGTRLSIL.

This clonotype was found once. It may be a read error: a sequence one base away is much more abundant. This chain connects TRBV2 to TRBJ2-2, with 8 bases fitting TRBD1. The germline gives CDR1 SNHLY, CDR2 FYNNEI. V was clipped by 3 bases and J by 1 base; unmatched bases: 13. The length of the CDR3 is 19 residues. The chain's CDR3 is CASSDPNPGQGRNTGELFF. CDR3 sequence (DNA): TGTGCCAGCAGTGACCCCAACCCCGGACAGGGCCGGAACACCGGGGAGCTGTTTTTT.